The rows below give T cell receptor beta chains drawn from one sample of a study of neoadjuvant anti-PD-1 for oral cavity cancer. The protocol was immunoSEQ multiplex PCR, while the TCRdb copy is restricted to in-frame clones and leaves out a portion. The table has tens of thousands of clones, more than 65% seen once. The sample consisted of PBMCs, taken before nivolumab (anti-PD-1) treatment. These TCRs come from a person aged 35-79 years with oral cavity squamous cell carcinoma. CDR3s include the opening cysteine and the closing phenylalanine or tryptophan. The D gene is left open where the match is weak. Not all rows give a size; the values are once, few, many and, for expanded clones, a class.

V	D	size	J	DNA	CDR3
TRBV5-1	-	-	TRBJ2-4	TGCGCCAGCAGCTTGGAGGGGGAGGGGCAGTACTTC	CASSLEGEGQYF
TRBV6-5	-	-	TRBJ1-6	TGTGCCAGCAGTCGAGGGCCTGGGGATAATTCACCCCTCCACTTT	CASSRGPGDNSPLHF
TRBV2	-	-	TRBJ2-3	TGTGCCAGCAGTGATTCCAGGGGCACAGATACGCAGTATTTT	CASSDSRGTDTQYF
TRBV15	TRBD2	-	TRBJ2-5	TGTGCCACCAGTCTAGCGGGAAGCCAAGAGACCCAGTACTTC	CATSLAGSQETQYF
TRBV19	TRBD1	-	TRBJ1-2	TGTGCCAGTAGTATAATTCTAGGGGGCGCGACTGGCTACACCTTC	CASSIILGGATGYTF
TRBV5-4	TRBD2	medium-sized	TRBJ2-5	TGTGCCAGCAGCCCTCAGCGGGGTCAAGAGACCCAGTACTTC	CASSPQRGQETQYF
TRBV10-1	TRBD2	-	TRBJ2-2	TGCGCCAGCAGCGGACTAGCGGGAAATACCGGGGAGCTGTTTTTT	CASSGLAGNTGELFF
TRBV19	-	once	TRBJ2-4	TGTGCCAGTAGCCAGGAAGTACTAGCCAAAAACATTCAGTACTTC	CASSQEVLAKNIQYF
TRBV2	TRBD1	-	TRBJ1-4	TGTGCCAGCAGATCCGGACAGGGGGCTAATGAAAAACTGTTTTTT	CASRSGQGANEKLFF
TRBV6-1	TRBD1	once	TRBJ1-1	TGTGCCAGTACGGGACAGGGGTTTGGGAACACTGAAGCTTTCTTT	CASTGQGFGNTEAFF
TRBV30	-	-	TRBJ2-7	TGTGCCTGGAGTGCCGGGACTGCATTCTACGAGCAGTACTTC	CAWSAGTAFYEQYF
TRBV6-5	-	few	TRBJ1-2	TGTGCCAGCACCTTGTTGGGCGGACGGAACTATGGCTACACCTTC	CASTLLGGRNYGYTF
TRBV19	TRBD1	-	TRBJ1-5	TGTGCCAGTAGTATGCGGGACAGGGGGGATATTCAGCCCCAGCATTTT	CASSMRDRGDIQPQHF
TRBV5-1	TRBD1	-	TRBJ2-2	TGCGCCAGCACGGGACAGACTCTAACCGGGGAGCTGTTTTTT	CASTGQTLTGELFF
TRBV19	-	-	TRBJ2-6	TGTGCCAGTAGTTCCAGGAGCTCTGGGGCCAACGTCCTGACTTTC	CASSSRSSGANVLTF
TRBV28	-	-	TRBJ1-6	TGTGCCAGCAGCGGCGGGAGCTCCTATAATTCACCCCTCCACTTT	CASSGGSSYNSPLHF
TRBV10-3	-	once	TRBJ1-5	TGTGCCATCAGTGAGTCGACAGGTCCTGCCCAGCATTTT	CAISESTGPAQHF
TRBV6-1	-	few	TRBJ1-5	TGTGCCAGCAGTGAAGTCTCCCCCCTTCAGCCCCAGCATTTT	CASSEVSPLQPQHF
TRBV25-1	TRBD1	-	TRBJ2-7	TGTGCCAGCAGCGCAAGCCGACAGGGATTCTCCTACGAGCAGTACTTC	CASSASRQGFSYEQYF
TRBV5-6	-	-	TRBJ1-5	TGTGCCAGCAGCTTGGGTTGGTATAGCAATCAGCCCCAGCATTTT	CASSLGWYSNQPQHF
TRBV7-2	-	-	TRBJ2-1	TGTGCCAGCAGCACAAGACTTTACGGGGCTAACAATGAGCAGTTCTTC	CASSTRLYGANNEQFF
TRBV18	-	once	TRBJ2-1	TGTGCCAGCTCACCGATGGCGGCAGGGGCCTACAATGAGCAGTTCTTC	CASSPMAAGAYNEQFF
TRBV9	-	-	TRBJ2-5	TGTGCCAGCAGCGTAACGGGCTCAACAGAGACCCAGTACTTC	CASSVTGSTETQYF
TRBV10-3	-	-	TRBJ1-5	TGTGCCATCAAGGCTAGGGAAGGAAGTCAGCCCCAGCATTTT	CAIKAREGSQPQHF
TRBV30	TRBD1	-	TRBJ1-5	TGTGCCTGGAGCTCCGGACAGGGGGCGGGTCAGCCCCAGCATTTT	CAWSSGQGAGQPQHF
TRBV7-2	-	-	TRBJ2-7	TGTGCCAGCAGCTTAAACAGAGATTACGAGCAGTACTTC	CASSLNRDYEQYF
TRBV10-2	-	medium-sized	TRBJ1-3	TGCGCCAGCAGTGGAGGACTAGAAGGAAACACCATATATTTT	CASSGGLEGNTIYF
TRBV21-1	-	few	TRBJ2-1	TGTGCCAGCAGCAAAGATACCACTAGCGGATACAATGAGCAGTTCTTC	CASSKDTTSGYNEQFF
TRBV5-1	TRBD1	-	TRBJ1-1	TGCGCCAGCAGCTATCTACAGGGGGCGATGGGAGAAGCTTTCTTT	CASSYLQGAMGEAFF
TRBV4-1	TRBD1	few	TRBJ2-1	TGCGCCAGCAGCCCCTCCGGGACAGGGGGACCGGGTGAGCAGTTCTTC	CASSPSGTGGPGEQFF
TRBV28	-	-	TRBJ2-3	TGTGCCAGCAGTTTAGAAAGGGGGAAAGATACGCAGTATTTT	CASSLERGKDTQYF
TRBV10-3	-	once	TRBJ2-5	TGTGCCATCAGTGAACGGCAGCAAGAGACCCAGTACTTC	CAISERQQETQYF
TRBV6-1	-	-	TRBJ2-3	TGTGCCAGCAGTGAAGAGGGTAAGGGGACAGATACGCAGTATTTT	CASSEEGKGTDTQYF
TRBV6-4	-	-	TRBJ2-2	TGTGCCAGCAAACTTTTCGAACGGATGGACTTACTTTACACCGGGGAGCTGTTTTTT	CASKLFERMDLLYTGELFF
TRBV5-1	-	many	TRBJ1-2	TGCGCCAGCAGCTTGAAGGGGCGGGGGGCCTTCGTCTATGGCTACACCTTC	CASSLKGRGAFVYGYTF
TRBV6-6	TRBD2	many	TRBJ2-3	TGTGCCAGCAGTTACGGTAGTGGGACTAGCCCAGATACGCAGTATTTT	CASSYGSGTSPDTQYF
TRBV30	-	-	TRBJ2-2	TGTGCCTGGATTCTCATGGGAGCAGGGAGTAGTAGGGAGCTGTTTTTT	CAWILMGAGSSRELFF
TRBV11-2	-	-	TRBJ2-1	TGTGCCAGCAGCCCCCTGGGGAGGATGGACAATGAGCAGTTCTTC	CASSPLGRMDNEQFF
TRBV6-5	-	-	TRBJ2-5	TGTGCCAGCAGTTACCCGGGGGCGATGACCCAGTACTTC	CASSYPGAMTQYF
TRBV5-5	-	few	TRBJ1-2	TGTGCCAGCAGCCCCGGGGATGGGGGCTTCTATGGCTACACCTTC	CASSPGDGGFYGYTF
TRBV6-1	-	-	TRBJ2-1	TGTGCCAGCATCAATCAACTAGCAAGGACCAATGAGCAGTTCTTC	CASINQLARTNEQFF
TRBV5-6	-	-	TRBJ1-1	TGTGCCAGCAGCTTCGGCAGACACACTGAAGCTTTCTTT	CASSFGRHTEAFF
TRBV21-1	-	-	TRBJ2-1	TGTGCCAGCAGCAAAGGGGCCCCCCGGGACATCTTTACCTACAATGAGCAGTTCTTC	CASSKGAPRDIFTYNEQFF
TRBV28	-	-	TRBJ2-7	TGTGCCAGCAGTTTTTACAGGGCGGGGGAGCAGTACTTC	CASSFYRAGEQYF
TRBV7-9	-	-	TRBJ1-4	TGTGCCAGCAGCCCCTCCCGACAGGCGTTTAATGAAAAACTGTTTTTT	CASSPSRQAFNEKLFF
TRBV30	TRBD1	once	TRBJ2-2	TGTGCCTGGAATAAAGGGACAGGTGTCACCGGGGAGCTGTTTTTT	CAWNKGTGVTGELFF
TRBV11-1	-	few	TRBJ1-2	TGTGCCAGCAGCCTGTCTGCGGTTCATGGCTACACCTTC	CASSLSAVHGYTF
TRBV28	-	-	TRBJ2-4	TGTGCCATCGGCTCTCACAGCCCTCTAGCCAAAAACATTCAGTACTTC	CAIGSHSPLAKNIQYF
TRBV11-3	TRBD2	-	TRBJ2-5	TGTGCCAGCAGCTCCGGAAGTCTGCGGGGGGGCGGAGAGACCCAGTACTTC	CASSSGSLRGGGETQYF
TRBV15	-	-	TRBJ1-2	TGTGCCACCAGCAGAGATCCCGGGAATTATGGCTACACCTTC	CATSRDPGNYGYTF
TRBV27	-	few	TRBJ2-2	TGTGCCAGCAGTTATGGACACACCGGGGAGCTGTTTTTT	CASSYGHTGELFF
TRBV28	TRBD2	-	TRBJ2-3	TGTGCCAGCAGTCCGCTAGCGGGAGGGTTAGATACGCAGTATTTT	CASSPLAGGLDTQYF